This record concerns one T cell receptor beta chain sequence. What it binds is unknown. The data stem from a study of cytomegalovirus exposure and HLA in healthy donors. Vbeta (60) and Jbeta (13) primers were used in the PCR. Profiling relied on immunoSEQ multiplex PCR, and the TCRdb table lists in-frame clones only, not all of them. The table includes some 97,000 clones, 76% detected once. CDR3 length equals 13 residues. Germline CDR1 and CDR2: SGHTA and FQGNSA. With 5 bases removed from V and 3 bases from J, the gap between germline ends came to 11 bases. Each donor was nominally healthy when sampled (though unrecorded immune exposures were likely). Study outcomes and limitations: Cytomegalovirus association was assigned to approximately 160 TCR beta chains. An analysis that came later showed most CMV-associated TCR beta chains appearing HLA-restricted. TCR beta chains associated with HLA were, in a later analysis, more clonally expanded than equally common others.

The source of this sequence is a woman aged 50 to 60 in good health and CMV-seropositive. Sequencing input: PBMCs. This rearrangement joins TRBV7-2 to TRBJ2-7; no reliable D call. The CDR3 spells CASSKQSVYEQYF. CDR3 DNA: TGTGCCAGCAGCAAACAGTCCGTCTACGAGCAGTACTTC.